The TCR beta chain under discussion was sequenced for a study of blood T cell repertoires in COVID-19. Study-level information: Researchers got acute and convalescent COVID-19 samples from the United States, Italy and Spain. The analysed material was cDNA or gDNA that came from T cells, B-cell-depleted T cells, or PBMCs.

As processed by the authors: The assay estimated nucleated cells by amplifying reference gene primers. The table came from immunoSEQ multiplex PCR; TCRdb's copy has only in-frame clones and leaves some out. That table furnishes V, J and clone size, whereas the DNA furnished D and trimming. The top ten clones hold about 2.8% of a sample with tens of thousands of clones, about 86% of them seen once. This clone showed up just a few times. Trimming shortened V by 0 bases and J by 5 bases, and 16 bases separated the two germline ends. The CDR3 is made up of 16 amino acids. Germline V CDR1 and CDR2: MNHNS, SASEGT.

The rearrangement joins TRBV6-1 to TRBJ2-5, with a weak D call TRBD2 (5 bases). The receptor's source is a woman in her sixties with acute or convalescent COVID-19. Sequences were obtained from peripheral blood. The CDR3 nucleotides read TGTGCCAGCAGTGAAGCTGGACTTCCCCCTGTGGAGACCCAGTACTTC. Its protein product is CASSEAGLPPVETQYF.